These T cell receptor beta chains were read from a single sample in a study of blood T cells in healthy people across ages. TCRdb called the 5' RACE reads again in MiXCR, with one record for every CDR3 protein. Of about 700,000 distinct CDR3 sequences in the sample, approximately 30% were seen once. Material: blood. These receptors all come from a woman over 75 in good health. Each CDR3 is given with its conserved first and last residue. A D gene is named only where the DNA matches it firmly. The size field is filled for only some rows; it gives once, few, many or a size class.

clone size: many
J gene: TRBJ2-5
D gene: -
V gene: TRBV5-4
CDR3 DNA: TGTGCCAGCAGCTTGACAGGGTCAGAGACCCAGTACTTC
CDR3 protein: CASSLTGSETQYF

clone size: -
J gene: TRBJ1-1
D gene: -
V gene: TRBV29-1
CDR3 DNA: TGCAGCGTTGAAGACCCACCTGAAGCTTTCTTT
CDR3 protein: CSVEDPPEAFF

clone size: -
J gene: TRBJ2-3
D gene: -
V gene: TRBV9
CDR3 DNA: TGTGCCAGCAGCGTAGCCCCCGGCAGGGGACACACAGATACGCAGTATTTT
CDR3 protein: CASSVAPGRGHTDTQYF

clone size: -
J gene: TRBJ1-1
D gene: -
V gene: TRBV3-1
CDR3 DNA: TGTGCCAGCAGCCAAAGAAGGGGGACTGAAGCTTTCTTT
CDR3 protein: CASSQRRGTEAFF

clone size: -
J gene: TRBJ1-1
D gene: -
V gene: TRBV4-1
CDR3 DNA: TGCGCCAGCAGCCTCGACCCATCGAACACTGAAGCTTTCTTT
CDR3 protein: CASSLDPSNTEAFF

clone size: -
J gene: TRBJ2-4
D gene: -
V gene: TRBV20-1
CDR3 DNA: TGCAGTGCTAGTTATGAGGGACTAGCCAAAAACATTCAGTACTTC
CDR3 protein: CSASYEGLAKNIQYF

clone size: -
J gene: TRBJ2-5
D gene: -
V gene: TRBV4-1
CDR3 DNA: TGCGCCAGCAGCCCAGGGGGCGGGAGGGACCAAGAGACCCAGTACTTC
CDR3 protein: CASSPGGGRDQETQYF

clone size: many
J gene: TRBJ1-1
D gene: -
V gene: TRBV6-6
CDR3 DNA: TGTGCCAGCAGCTTACGGGAGACTGAAGCTTTCTTT
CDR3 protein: CASSLRETEAFF

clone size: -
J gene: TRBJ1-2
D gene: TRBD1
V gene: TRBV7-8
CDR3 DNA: TGTGCCAGCAGCTCCGGGACAGGGGCCAACCCTACCTATGGCTACACCTTC
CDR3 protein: CASSSGTGANPTYGYTF

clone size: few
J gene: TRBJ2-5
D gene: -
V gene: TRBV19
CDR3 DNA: TGTGCCAGTAGATCGGCGGGGGCCGGGGAGACCCAGTACTTC
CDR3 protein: CASRSAGAGETQYF

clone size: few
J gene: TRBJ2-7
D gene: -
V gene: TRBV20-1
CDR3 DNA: TGCAGTGCTAGTCCCACAGTCTACGAGCAGTACTTC
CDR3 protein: CSASPTVYEQYF

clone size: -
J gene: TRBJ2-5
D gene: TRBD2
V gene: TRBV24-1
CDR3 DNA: TGTGCCACCAGTGATCGCTGGACTAGCGGGCTTAACCAAGAGACCCAGTACTTC
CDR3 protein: CATSDRWTSGLNQETQYF

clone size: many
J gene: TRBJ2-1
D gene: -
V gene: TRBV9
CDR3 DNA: TGTGCCAGCAGCGTAGATTCGGCCCACTACAATGAGCAGTTCTTC
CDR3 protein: CASSVDSAHYNEQFF

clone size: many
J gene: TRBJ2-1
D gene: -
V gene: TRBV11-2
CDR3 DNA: TGTGCCAGCAGCTCGCCCGGATACGCGGCGGGGTTTTCCGACAGGCTTAAGGATGAGCAGTTCTTC
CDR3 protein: CASSSPGYAAGFSDRLKDEQFF

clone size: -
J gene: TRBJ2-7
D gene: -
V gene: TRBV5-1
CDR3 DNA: TGCGCCAGCCGCCCCGCGGGCGACAGCTCCTACGAGCAGTACTTC
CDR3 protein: CASRPAGDSSYEQYF

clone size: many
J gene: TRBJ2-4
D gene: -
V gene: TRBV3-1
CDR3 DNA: TGTGCCAGCAGCCCCGAGGCCAGCTCGGTCATTCAGTACTTC
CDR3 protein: CASSPEASSVIQYF

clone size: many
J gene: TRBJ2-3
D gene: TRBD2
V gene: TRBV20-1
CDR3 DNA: TGCAGTGCTATAAACCCGACTAGCGGGGGCACAGATACGCAGTATTTT
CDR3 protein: CSAINPTSGGTDTQYF

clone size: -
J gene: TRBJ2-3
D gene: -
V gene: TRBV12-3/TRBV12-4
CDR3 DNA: TGTGCCAGCAGGTACAGGGACCCCACAGATACGCAGTATTTT
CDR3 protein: CASRYRDPTDTQYF

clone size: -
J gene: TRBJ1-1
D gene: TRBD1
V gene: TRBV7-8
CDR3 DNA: TGTGCCAGCAGGGGCAGGGGGTGGGAAGCTTTCTTT
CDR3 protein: CASRGRGWEAFF

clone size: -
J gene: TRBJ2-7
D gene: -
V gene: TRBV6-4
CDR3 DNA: TGTGCCAGGACATACGAGCAGTACTTC
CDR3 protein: CARTYEQYF

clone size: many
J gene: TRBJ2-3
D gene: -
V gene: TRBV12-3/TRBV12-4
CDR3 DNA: TGTGCCAGCAGTCGAGCGGGGCGACAGGGGGATACGCAGTATTTT
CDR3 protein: CASSRAGRQGDTQYF

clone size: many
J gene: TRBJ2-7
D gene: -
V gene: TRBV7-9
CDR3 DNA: TGTGCCAGCAGCTTAAAGGGTGAGCAGTACTTC
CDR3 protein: CASSLKGEQYF

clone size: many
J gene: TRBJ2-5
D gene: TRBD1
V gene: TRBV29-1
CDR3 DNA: TGCAGCGGGCAGGGGGCGCGGGTTGAGACCCAGTACTTC
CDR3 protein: CSGQGARVETQYF

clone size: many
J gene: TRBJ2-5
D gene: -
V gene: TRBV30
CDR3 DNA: TGTGCCTGGAGTGTACGTCCAGAGACCCAGTACTTC
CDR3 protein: CAWSVRPETQYF

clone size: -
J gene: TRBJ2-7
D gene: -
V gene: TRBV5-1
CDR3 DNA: TGCGCCAGCAGCTTGGATTTGGGGGCCTCCTACGAGCAGTACTTC
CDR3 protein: CASSLDLGASYEQYF

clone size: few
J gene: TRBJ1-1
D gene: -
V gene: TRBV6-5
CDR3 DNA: TGTGCCACCCTAGATGAGGGCACTGAAGCTTTCTTT
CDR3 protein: CATLDEGTEAFF

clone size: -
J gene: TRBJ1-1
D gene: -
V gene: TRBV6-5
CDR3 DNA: TGTGCCAGCAGCCGGGATACAACTGAAGCTTTCTTT
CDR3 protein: CASSRDTTEAFF

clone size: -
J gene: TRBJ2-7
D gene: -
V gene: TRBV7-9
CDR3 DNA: TGTGCCAGCAGCTTATTGCAGAGCTACGAGCAGTACTTC
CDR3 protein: CASSLLQSYEQYF

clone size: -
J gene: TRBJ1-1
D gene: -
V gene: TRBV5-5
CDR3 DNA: -
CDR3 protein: CASSSQETQYFGPGTEAFF

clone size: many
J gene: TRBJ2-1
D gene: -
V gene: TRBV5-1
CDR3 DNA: TGCGCCAGCAACAAAGGGGACGGAACCTACAATGAGCAGTTCTTC
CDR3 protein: CASNKGDGTYNEQFF

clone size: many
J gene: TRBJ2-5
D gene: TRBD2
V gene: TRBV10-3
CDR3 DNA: TGTGCCATCAGTGAGTCGCGGGGGGGAGAGACCCAGTACTTC
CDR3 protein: CAISESRGGETQYF

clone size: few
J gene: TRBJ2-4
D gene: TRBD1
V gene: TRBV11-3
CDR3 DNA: TGTGCCAGCAGCTTAGGGCTGGGACAGGGGGAAAACATTCAGTACTTC
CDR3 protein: CASSLGLGQGENIQYF

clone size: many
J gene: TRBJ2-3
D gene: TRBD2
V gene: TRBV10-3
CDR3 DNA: TGTGCCATCAGTGAAGCTAGCGGGGGGTCCCGAGATACGCAGTATTTT
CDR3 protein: CAISEASGGSRDTQYF

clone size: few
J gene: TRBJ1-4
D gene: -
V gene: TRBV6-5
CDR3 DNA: TGTGCCAGCAGTTACGACGGGGGGAAACTGTTTTTT
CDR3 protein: CASSYDGGKLFF

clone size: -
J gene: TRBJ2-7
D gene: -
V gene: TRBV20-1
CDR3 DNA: TGCAGTGCTCGCGGGAAGTCCTACGAGCAGTACTTC
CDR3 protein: CSARGKSYEQYF

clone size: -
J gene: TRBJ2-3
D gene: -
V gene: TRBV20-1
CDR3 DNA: TGCAGTGCTAGAGCCCCCGGAGGGAGCACAGATACGCAGTATTTT
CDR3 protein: CSARAPGGSTDTQYF

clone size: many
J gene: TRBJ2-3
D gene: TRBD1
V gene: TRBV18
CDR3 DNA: TGTGCCAGCTCACCGACCGGACAGGGGGATAGGGCAGATACGCAGTATTTT
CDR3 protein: CASSPTGQGDRADTQYF

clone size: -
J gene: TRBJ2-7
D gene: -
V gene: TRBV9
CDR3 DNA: TGTGCCAGCAGCGTAGGCTCTGGTTCCGAGCAGTACTTC
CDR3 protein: CASSVGSGSEQYF

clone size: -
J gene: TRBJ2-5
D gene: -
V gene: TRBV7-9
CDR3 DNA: TGTGCCAGCAGCCGCAGGGGGGTAGAGACCCAGTACTTC
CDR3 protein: CASSRRGVETQYF

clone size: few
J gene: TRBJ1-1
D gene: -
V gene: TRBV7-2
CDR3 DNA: TGTGCCAGCAGCTTCCAGGGTATATCCTTCCGAACTGAAGCTTTCTTT
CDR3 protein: CASSFQGISFRTEAFF

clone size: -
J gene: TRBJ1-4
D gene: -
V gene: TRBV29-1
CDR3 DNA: TGCAGCGTTGCCAAAAGGGCCGGGCCTAATGAAAAACTGTTTTTT
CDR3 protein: CSVAKRAGPNEKLFF

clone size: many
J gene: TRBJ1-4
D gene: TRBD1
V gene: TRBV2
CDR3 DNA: TGTGCCGGACACAGGGGGCAAGGTGAAAAACTGTTTTTT
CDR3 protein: CAGHRGQGEKLFF

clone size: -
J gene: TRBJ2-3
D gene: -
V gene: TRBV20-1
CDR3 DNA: TGCAGTGCAATCGCCGCAGGAGGCACAGATACGCAGTATTTT
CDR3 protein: CSAIAAGGTDTQYF

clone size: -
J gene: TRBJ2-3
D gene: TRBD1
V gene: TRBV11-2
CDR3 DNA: TGTGCCAGCAGCTTATTGTTCGGGACAGGGAATTTTAGAGATACGCAGTATTTT
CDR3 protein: CASSLLFGTGNFRDTQYF

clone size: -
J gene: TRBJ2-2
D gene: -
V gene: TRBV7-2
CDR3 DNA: TGTGCCAGCAGCCCGGGGACGCCTCGCACCGGGGAGCTGTTTTTT
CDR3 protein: CASSPGTPRTGELFF